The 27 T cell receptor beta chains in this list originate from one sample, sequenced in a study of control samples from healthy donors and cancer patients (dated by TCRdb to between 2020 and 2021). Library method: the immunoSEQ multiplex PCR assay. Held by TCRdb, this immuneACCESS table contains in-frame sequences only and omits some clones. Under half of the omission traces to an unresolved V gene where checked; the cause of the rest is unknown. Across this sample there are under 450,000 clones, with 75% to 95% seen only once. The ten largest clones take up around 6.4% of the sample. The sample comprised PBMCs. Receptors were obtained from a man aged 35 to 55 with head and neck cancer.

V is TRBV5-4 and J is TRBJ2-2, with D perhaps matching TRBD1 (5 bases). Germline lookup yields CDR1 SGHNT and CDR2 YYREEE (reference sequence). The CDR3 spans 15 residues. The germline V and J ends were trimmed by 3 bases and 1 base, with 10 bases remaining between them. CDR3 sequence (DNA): TGTGCCAGCAGCTCAGCAACAGGGAACACCGGGGAGCTGTTTTTT. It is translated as CASSSATGNTGELFF. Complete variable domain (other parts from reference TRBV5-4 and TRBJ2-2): ETGVTQSPTHLIKTRGQQVTLRCSSQSGHNTVSWYQQALGQGPQFIFQYYREEENGRGNFPPRFSGLQFPNYSSELNVNALELDDSALYLCASSSATGNTGELFFGEGSRLTVL.

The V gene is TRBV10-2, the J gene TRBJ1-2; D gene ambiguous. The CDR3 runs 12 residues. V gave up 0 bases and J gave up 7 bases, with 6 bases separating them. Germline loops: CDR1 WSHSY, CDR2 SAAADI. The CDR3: CASSESAVGYTF. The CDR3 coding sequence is TGCGCCAGCAGTGAGTCTGCCGTTGGCTACACCTTC.

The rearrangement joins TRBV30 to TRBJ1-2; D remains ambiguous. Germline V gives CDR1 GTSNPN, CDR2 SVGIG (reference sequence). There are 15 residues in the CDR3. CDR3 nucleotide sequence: TGTGCTGGACCCACGAGAACAAAATCGAACTATGGCTACACCTTC. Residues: CAGPTRTKSNYGYTF.

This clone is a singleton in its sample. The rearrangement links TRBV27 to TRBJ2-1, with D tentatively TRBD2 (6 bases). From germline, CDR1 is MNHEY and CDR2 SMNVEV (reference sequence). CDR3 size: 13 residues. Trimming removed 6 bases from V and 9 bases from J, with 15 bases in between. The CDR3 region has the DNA TGTGCCAGCAGCCTTTATACGGGAGCTGAGCAGTTCTTC. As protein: CASSLYTGAEQFF.

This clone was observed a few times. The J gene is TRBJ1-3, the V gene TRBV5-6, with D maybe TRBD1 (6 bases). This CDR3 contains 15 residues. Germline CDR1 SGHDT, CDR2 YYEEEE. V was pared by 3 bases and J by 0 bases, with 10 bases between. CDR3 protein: CASSWTVSSGNTIYF. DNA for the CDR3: TGTGCCAGCAGCTGGACAGTTAGCTCTGGAAACACCATATATTTT. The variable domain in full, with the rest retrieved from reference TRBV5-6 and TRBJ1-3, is DAGVTQSPTHLIKTRGQQVTLRCSPKSGHDTVSWYQQALGQGPQFIFQYYEEEERQRGNFPDRFSGHQFPNYSSELNVNALLLGDSALYLCASSWTVSSGNTIYFGEGSWLTVV.

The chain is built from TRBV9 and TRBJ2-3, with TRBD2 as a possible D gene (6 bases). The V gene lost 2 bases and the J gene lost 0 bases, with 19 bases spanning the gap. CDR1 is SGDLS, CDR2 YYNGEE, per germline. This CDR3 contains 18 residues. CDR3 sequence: CASSVARTGDWSTDTQYF. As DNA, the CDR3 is TGTGCCAGCAGCGTTGCACGTACGGGGGACTGGAGCACAGATACGCAGTATTTT.

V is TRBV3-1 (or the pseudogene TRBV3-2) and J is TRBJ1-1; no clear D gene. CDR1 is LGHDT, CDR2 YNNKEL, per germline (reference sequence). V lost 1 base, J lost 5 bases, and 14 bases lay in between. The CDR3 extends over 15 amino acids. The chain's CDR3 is CASSQVGPTRTEAFF. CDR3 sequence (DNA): TGTGCCAGCAGCCAAGTTGGACCGACCCGAACTGAAGCTTTCTTT.

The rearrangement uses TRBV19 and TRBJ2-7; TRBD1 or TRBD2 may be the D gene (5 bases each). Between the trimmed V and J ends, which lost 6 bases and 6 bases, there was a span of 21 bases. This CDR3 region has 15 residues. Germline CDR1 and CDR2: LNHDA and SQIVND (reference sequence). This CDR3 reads CASSVERGSEFEQYF. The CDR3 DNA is TGTGCCAGTAGCGTCGAGAGGGGCTCGGAGTTCGAGCAGTACTTC.

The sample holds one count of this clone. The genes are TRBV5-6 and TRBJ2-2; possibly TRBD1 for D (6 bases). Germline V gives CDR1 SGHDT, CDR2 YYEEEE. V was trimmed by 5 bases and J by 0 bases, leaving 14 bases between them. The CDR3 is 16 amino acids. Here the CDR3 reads CASRLSPGANTGELFF. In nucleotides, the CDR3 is TGTGCCAGCAGACTATCCCCAGGGGCGAACACCGGGGAGCTGTTTTTT.

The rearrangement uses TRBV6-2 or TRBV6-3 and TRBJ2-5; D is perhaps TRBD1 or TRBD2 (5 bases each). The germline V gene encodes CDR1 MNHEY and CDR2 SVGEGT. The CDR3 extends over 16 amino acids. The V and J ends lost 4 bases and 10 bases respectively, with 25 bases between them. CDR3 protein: CASSFLGESLRWSQYF. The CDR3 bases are TGTGCCAGCAGTTTCCTAGGGGAGAGCCTAAGGTGGAGCCAGTACTTC.

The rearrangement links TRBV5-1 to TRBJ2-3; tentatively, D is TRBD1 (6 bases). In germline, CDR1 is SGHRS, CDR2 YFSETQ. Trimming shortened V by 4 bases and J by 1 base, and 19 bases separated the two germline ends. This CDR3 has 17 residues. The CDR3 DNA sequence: TGCGCCAGCAGCCTGGGAACGCAGGGGTTAGGCACAGATACGCAGTATTTT. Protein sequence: CASSLGTQGLGTDTQYF.

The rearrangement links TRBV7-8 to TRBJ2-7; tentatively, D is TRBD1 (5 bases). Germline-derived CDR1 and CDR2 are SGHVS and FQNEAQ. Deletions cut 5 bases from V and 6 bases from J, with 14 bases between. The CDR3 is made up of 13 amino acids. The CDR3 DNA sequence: TGTGCCAGCAGCCAGGGTTCGATGGGCGAGCAGTACTTC. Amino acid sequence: CASSQGSMGEQYF.

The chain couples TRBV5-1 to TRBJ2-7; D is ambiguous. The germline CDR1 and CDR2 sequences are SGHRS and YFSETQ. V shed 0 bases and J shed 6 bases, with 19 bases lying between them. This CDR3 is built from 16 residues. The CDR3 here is CASSLAWSGRSGEQYF. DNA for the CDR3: TGCGCCAGCAGCTTGGCCTGGAGTGGAAGGAGTGGCGAGCAGTACTTC.

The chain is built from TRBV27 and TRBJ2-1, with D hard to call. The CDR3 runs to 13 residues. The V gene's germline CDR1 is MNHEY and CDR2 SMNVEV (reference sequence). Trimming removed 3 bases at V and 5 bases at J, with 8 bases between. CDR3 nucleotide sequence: TGTGCCAGCAGTTTCCCAGCAGACAATGAGCAGTTCTTC. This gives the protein CASSFPADNEQFF.

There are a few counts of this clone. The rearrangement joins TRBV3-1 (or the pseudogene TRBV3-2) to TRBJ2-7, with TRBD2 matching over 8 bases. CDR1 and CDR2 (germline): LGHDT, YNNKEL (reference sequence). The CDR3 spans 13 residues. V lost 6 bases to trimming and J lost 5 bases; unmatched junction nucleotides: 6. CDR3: CASRKAGDHEQYF. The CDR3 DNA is TGTGCCAGCAGGAAAGCGGGGGACCACGAGCAGTACTTC.

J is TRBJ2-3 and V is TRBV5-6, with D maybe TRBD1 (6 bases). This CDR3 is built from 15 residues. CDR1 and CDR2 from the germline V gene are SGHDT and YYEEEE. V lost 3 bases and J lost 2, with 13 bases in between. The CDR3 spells CASSSGATATDTQYF. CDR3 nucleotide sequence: TGTGCCAGCAGCTCAGGGGCCACGGCCACAGATACGCAGTATTTT.

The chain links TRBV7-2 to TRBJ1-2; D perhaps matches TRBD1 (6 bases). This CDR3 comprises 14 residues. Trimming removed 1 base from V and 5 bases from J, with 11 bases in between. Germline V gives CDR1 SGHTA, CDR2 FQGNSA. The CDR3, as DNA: TGTGCCAGCAGCTTAGGAGACAGGAAGTATGGCTACACCTTC. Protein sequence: CASSLGDRKYGYTF.

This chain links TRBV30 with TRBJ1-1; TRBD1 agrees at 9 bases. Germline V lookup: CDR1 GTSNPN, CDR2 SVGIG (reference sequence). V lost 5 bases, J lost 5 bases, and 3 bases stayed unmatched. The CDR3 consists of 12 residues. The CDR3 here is CAWDRGETEAFF. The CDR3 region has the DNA TGTGCCTGGGACAGGGGGGAGACTGAAGCTTTCTTT.

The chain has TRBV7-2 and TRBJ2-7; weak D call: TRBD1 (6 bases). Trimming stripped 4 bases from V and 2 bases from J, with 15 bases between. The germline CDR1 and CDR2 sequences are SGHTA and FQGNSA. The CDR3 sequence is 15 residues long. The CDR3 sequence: CASSSTGTTTYEQYF. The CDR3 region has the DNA TGTGCCAGCAGCTCCACCGGGACAACCACCTACGAGCAGTACTTC.

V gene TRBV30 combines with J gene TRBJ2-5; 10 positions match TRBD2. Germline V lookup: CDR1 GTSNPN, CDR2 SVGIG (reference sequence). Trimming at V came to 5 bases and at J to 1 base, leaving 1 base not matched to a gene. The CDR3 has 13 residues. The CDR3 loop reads CAWLAGAQETQYF. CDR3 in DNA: TGTGCCTGGCTAGCGGGGGCCCAAGAGACCCAGTACTTC.

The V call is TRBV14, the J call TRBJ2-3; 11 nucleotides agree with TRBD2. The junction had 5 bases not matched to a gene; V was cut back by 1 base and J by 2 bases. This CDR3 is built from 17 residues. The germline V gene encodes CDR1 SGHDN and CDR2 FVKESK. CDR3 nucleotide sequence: TGTGCCAGCAGCCAAGGTCCTAGCGGGGGGCTCACAGATACGCAGTATTTT. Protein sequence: CASSQGPSGGLTDTQYF. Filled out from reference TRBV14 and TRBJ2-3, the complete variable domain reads EAGVTQFPSHSVIEKGQTVTLRCDPISGHDNLYWYRRVMGKEIKFLLHFVKESKQDESGMPNNRFLAERTGGTYSTLKVQPAELEDSGVYFCASSQGPSGGLTDTQYFGPGTRLTVL.

The CDR3 bases are TGTGCCAGCAGCCAACCGGGGTGGGGGTACGGCTATGGCTACACCTTC. Translated, it gives CASSQPGWGYGYGYTF. The V call is TRBV11-2, the J call TRBJ1-2; weak D call: TRBD1 (5 bases). This CDR3 contains 16 residues. V was shortened by 5 bases and J by 4 bases, with 20 bases between the two germline ends. In germline, CDR1 is SGHAT, CDR2 FQNNGV.

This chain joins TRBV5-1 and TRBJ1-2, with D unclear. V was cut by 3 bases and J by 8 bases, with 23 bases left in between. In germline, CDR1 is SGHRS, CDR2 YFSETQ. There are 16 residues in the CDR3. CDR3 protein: CASSYSPSAERGGYTF. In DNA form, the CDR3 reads TGCGCCAGCAGCTATTCCCCGTCTGCGGAGCGGGGAGGCTACACCTTC.

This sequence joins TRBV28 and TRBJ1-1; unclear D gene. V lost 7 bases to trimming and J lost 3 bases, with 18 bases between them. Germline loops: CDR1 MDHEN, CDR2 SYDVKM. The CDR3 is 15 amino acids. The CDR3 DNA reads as TGTGCCAGCAATACGGGAAGCGGGTGGTACACTGAAGCTTTCTTT. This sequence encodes CASNTGSGWYTEAFF.

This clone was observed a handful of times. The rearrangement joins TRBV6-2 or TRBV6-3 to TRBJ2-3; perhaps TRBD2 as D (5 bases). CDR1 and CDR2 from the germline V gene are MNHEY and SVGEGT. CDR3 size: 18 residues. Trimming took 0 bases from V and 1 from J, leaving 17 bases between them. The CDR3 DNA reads TGTGCCAGCAGTTACTCGAAGTTTACCCGGCGGGGCACAGATACGCAGTATTTT. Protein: CASSYSKFTRRGTDTQYF.

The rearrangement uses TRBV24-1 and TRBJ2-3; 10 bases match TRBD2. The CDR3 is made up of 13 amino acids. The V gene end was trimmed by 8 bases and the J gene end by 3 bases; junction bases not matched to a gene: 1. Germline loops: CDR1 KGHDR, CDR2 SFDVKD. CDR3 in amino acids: CATNSGRTDTQYF. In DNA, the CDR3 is TGTGCCACCAATAGCGGGAGGACAGATACGCAGTATTTT.

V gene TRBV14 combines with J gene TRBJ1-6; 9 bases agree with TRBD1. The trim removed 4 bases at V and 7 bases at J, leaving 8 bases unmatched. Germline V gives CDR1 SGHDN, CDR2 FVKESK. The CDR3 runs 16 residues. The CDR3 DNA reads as TGTGCCAGCAGCCCGGACAGGGGCGAATTAAATTCACCCCTCCACTTT. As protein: CASSPDRGELNSPLHF.